The rows below give T cell receptor beta chains drawn from one sample of a study of blood T cell repertoires in COVID-19. This table comes from immunoSEQ multiplex PCR, and its TCRdb copy is limited to in-frame clones, with some not included. The profile shows about 230,000 clones, roughly 87% of them singletons. The sequenced sample was PBMCs or T cells enriched from blood (not recorded which). These receptors all come from a man under 40 who had recovered from COVID-19. CDR3s include the opening cysteine and the closing phenylalanine or tryptophan. Fields, in order: clone size, V gene, J gene, D gene, CDR3 protein, CDR3 DNA. A D gene is named only where the DNA matches it firmly. For some rows the clone size is stated as once, few or many, or as a class when expanded; others skip it.

clone_size: -; v_call: TRBV5-1; j_call: TRBJ2-2; d_call: -; cdr3_aa: CASSLAVGTGELFF; cdr3_nt: TGCGCCAGCAGCTTGGCCGTCGGCACCGGGGAGCTGTTTTTT
clone_size: -; v_call: TRBV7-2; j_call: TRBJ2-7; d_call: TRBD1; cdr3_aa: CASSLGGTDYEQYF; cdr3_nt: TGTGCCAGCAGCTTAGGAGGGACAGACTACGAGCAGTACTTC
clone_size: -; v_call: TRBV7-9; j_call: TRBJ1-4; d_call: TRBD1; cdr3_aa: CASSQGTGSATFF; cdr3_nt: TGTGCCAGCAGCCAAGGGACAGGGTCGGCGACATTTTTT
clone_size: -; v_call: TRBV28; j_call: TRBJ1-5; d_call: -; cdr3_aa: CASSLGRMGYSNQPQHF; cdr3_nt: TGTGCCAGCAGTTTGGGCAGGATGGGTTATAGCAATCAGCCCCAGCATTTT
clone_size: -; v_call: TRBV19; j_call: TRBJ2-7; d_call: -; cdr3_aa: CASSISAQSAYEQYF; cdr3_nt: TGTGCCAGTAGTATTTCGGCGCAGAGCGCCTACGAGCAGTACTTC
clone_size: -; v_call: TRBV11-2; j_call: TRBJ2-7; d_call: TRBD1; cdr3_aa: CASSLRQGAFHEQYF; cdr3_nt: TGTGCCAGCAGCTTAAGACAGGGGGCTTTCCACGAGCAGTACTTC
clone_size: -; v_call: TRBV18; j_call: TRBJ2-7; d_call: -; cdr3_aa: CASSPNSVEQYF; cdr3_nt: TGTGCCAGCTCACCAAATTCGGTCGAGCAGTACTTC
clone_size: -; v_call: TRBV6-2/TRBV6-3; j_call: TRBJ1-1; d_call: TRBD1; cdr3_aa: CASSGGQGARRNTEAFF; cdr3_nt: TGTGCCAGCAGCGGGGGACAGGGGGCGCGGAGGAACACTGAAGCTTTCTTT
clone_size: -; v_call: TRBV20-1; j_call: TRBJ1-2; d_call: TRBD1; cdr3_aa: CSAQGGDGYTF; cdr3_nt: TGCAGCGCCCAGGGGGGAGATGGCTACACCTTC
clone_size: few; v_call: TRBV28; j_call: TRBJ1-2; d_call: -; cdr3_aa: CASSLGSNYGYTF; cdr3_nt: TGTGCCAGCAGTTTAGGGAGTAACTATGGCTACACCTTC